The next 18 T cell receptor beta chains were all read from a single sample in a study of post-analysis software for immune sequencing data. Their antigen targets remain unknown. Sequencing libraries made from TCR beta cDNA carried unique molecular identifiers. Each CDR3 protein is one row after TCRdb ran MiXCR on the PCR reads. In the table there are 750,000 to 950,000 distinct CDR3 sequences, 53% of which are singletons. General study findings and limits: Roughly five TRBV segments were more frequent in patients than controls; TRBV5-6, TRBV5-1 and TRBV20-1 belonged to this group.

The specimen sequenced was blood. Receptors were obtained from a girl aged 10 to 17 with multiple sclerosis.

There are a few counts of this clonotype. The chain uses TRBV11-3 and TRBJ2-5, with 9 bases lining up with TRBD2. After removal of 5 bases from V and 1 base from J, the junction contained 5 bases not matched to a gene. Germline CDR1 and CDR2: SGHNT and YENEEA. The CDR3 sequence is 15 residues long. CDR3 nucleotides: TGTGCCAGCAGCCGTAGCGGGGGAATCCAAGAGACCCAGTACTTC. Encoded protein: CASSRSGGIQETQYF.

This sequence joins TRBV24-1 and TRBJ2-1; D is uncertain. The DNA end is more similar to TRBJ2-7, so the J call may be wrong. Per germline, CDR1 KGHDR and CDR2 SFDVKD. CDR3 length: 15 residues. CDR3 sequence reads: CATSVPRWVRYEQYF. CDR3 sequence (DNA): TGTGCCACCAGTGTCCCGAGGTGGGTGAGGTACGAGCAGTACTTC.

The chain employs TRBV27 and TRBJ1-1; D may be TRBD1 (5 bases). The germline gives CDR1 MNHEY, CDR2 SMNVEV (reference sequence). Deletions cut 2 bases from V and 7 bases from J, with 14 bases between. The CDR3 covers 14 residues. The CDR3 coding sequence is TGTGCCAGCAGTTTAGGGGGACCGGGGGATGAAGCTTTCTTT. Its translation is CASSLGGPGDEAFF.

J is TRBJ2-2 and V is TRBV5-1, with D hard to call. Germline CDR1 reads SGHRS; CDR2 reads YFSETQ. V dropped 0 bases and J dropped 0 bases, with 3 bases sitting between them. This CDR3 is 14 amino acids long. The CDR3 DNA reads as TGCGCCAGCAGCTTGGACGCGAACACCGGGGAGCTGTTTTTT. Translating it yields CASSLDANTGELFF.

This clonotype was observed once. The chain employs TRBV9 and TRBJ1-5; D is perhaps TRBD1 (5 bases). The CDR3 consists of 15 residues. The germline V gene encodes CDR1 SGDLS and CDR2 YYNGEE. The V gene lost 0 bases and the J gene lost 3 bases, with 10 bases spanning the gap. In nucleotides, the CDR3 is TGTGCCAGCAGCGTAGGAGACAGCCCCAATCAGCCCCAGCATTTT. This gives the protein CASSVGDSPNQPQHF.

The chain employs TRBV5-1 and TRBJ2-7; 7 bases are a match to TRBD1. Looked up from germline, CDR1 is SGHRS and CDR2 is YFSETQ. This CDR3 is built from 15 residues. V lost 4 bases, J lost 7 bases, and 14 bases stayed unmatched. CDR3 coding DNA: TGCGCCAGCAGCGTCACCGGGACAGCCTTGAGGGAGCAGTACTTC. Its protein is CASSVTGTALREQYF.

The chain couples TRBV20-1 to TRBJ2-6; D call uncertain. Germline values: CDR1 DFQATT, CDR2 SNEGSKA (reference sequence). V lost 5 bases to trimming and J lost 1 base, with 6 bases between them. The CDR3 length is 13 residues. Here the CDR3 reads CSAPRSGANVLTF. Here the CDR3 DNA reads TGCAGTGCTCCCCGATCTGGGGCCAACGTCCTGACTTTC.

This clonotype has just a few counts. V gene TRBV10-3 combines with J gene TRBJ2-5; D is possibly TRBD1 or TRBD2 (5 bases each). Germline V gives CDR1 ENHRY, CDR2 SYGVKD. With 4 bases removed from V and 5 bases from J, the gap between germline ends came to 14 bases. The CDR3 is made up of 14 amino acids. The CDR3 here is CAISVRGRSETQYF. The CDR3 nucleotides read TGTGCCATCAGTGTCCGGGGACGCTCTGAGACCCAGTACTTC.

The rearrangement joins TRBV25-1 to TRBJ2-1; D is undetermined. The CDR3 spans 14 residues. Trimming removed 0 bases at V and 6 bases at J, with 9 bases between. CDR1 MGHDK and CDR2 SYGVNS come from the germline V gene. The CDR3 sequence is CASSEYRQSNEQFF. The CDR3 region has the DNA TGTGCCAGCAGTGAATATAGGCAGTCCAATGAGCAGTTCTTC.

This clonotype appeared once. The chain combines TRBV7-3 with TRBJ2-6; possibly TRBD1 or TRBD2 for D (5 bases each). Between the trimmed V and J ends, which lost 8 bases and 0 bases, there was a span of 11 bases. CDR1 is SGHTA and CDR2 is FQGTGA in the germline V gene. The CDR3 runs 15 residues. CDR3 region: CASGAGSSGANVLTF. CDR3 nucleotide sequence: TGTGCCAGCGGGGCAGGGAGCTCTGGGGCCAACGTCCTGACTTTC.

This chain connects TRBV5-6 to TRBJ1-1; D gene uncertain. The CDR3 runs to 17 residues. The germline V gene encodes CDR1 SGHDT and CDR2 YYEEEE. The V gene lost 3 bases and the J gene lost 0 bases, with 18 bases spanning the gap. The CDR3 loop reads CASSYTRTGGMNTEAFF. DNA of the CDR3: TGTGCCAGCAGCTACACACGGACGGGCGGAATGAACACTGAAGCTTTCTTT.

The chain links TRBV20-1 to TRBJ1-5; D might be TRBD1 (6 bases). V lost 1 base and J 2 bases, leaving 9 bases between the germline ends. Germline V gene lookup returns CDR1 DFQATT and CDR2 SNEGSKA (reference sequence). This CDR3 comprises 14 residues. The CDR3 sequence: CSARAPGGNQPQHF. The CDR3 bases are TGCAGTGCTAGAGCTCCAGGGGGCAATCAGCCCCAGCATTTT.

This chain joins TRBV27 and TRBJ1-5; 8 bases agree with TRBD1. Germline V gene lookup returns CDR1 MNHEY and CDR2 SMNVEV (reference sequence). The ends lost 5 bases at V and 4 bases at J; junction bases unmatched: 13. This CDR3 is 17 amino acids long. In DNA, the CDR3 is TGTGCCAGCAGTCCCCTCCCAGGGACAGGATTTAATCAGCCCCAGCATTTT. Amino acids: CASSPLPGTGFNQPQHF.

The genes are TRBV12-3 or TRBV12-4 and TRBJ2-3; D gene unclear. The CDR3 has 15 residues. V gave up 1 base and J gave up 2 bases, with 10 bases separating them. The CDR3 coding sequence is TGTGCCAGCAGTTTAGGCTCTAACCCCACAGATACGCAGTATTTT. This translates into CASSLGSNPTDTQYF.

In nucleotides, the CDR3 is TGTGCCAGCAGTTACGGGGGGGGAGAGACCCAGTACTTC. It translates to CASSYGGGETQYF. The chain carries TRBV6-6 and TRBJ2-5, with TRBD2 matching over 7 bases. V lost 2 bases to trimming and J lost 4 bases; unmatched junction nucleotides: 1. CDR3 length: 13 residues. Germline V CDR1 and CDR2: MNHNY, SVGAGI (reference sequence).

This chain connects TRBV29-1 to TRBJ2-7, with a tentative D call TRBD1 (5 bases). The V end lost 5 bases, the J end lost 2 bases, and 10 bases lay between the germline ends. The CDR3 is made up of 12 amino acids. Per germline, CDR1 SQVTM and CDR2 ANQGSEA. The CDR3 reads CSVFDSAYEQYF. The CDR3 DNA reads TGCAGCGTTTTTGACAGTGCCTACGAGCAGTACTTC.

This clonotype was seen only a few times. The V call is TRBV10-3, the J call TRBJ2-5; perhaps TRBD1 as D (5 bases). Between the trimmed V and J ends, which lost 11 bases and 4 bases, there was a span of 20 bases. Germline assignment: CDR1 ENHRY and CDR2 SYGVKD. There are 14 residues in the CDR3. CDR3 protein: CASSRTTVGETQYF. For the CDR3, the DNA is TGTGCCTCGTCAAGGACAACCGTAGGAGAGACCCAGTACTTC.

The chain recombines TRBV29-1 with TRBJ1-1; no clear D. Trimming cost V 2 bases and J 8 bases, with 12 bases left between them. From germline, CDR1 is SQVTM and CDR2 ANQGSEA. The CDR3 loop spans 12 amino acids. In DNA, the CDR3 is TGCAGCGTTGAACGCGATCCCAAAGAAGCTTTCTTT. Translated, it gives CSVERDPKEAFF.